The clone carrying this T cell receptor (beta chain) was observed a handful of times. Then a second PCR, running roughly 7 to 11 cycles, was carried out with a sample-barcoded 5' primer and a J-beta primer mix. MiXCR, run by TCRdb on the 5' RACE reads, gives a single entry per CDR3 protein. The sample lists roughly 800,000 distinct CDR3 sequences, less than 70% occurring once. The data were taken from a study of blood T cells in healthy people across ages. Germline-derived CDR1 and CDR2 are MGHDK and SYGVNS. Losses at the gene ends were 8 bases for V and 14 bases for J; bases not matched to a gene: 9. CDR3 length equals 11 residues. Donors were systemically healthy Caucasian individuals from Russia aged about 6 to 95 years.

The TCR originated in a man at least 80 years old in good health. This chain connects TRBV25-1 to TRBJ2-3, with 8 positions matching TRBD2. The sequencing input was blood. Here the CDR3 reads CASGSGGYAYF. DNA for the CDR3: TGTGCCAGCGGGAGCGGGGGATACGCGTATTTT.